This T cell receptor beta chain was recovered during a study of blood T cell repertoires in COVID-19. Whole-study context: Samples of COVID-19 (acute and convalescent) were obtained from the United States, Italy and Spain. The analysed material was cDNA or gDNA that came from T cells, B-cell-depleted T cells, or PBMCs.

Original analysis: Using reference gene primer amplification, nucleated cell counts were estimated. Clones were sequenced by immunoSEQ multiplex PCR, and TCRdb holds only the in-frame ones, with some missing. The DNA gave D and trimming, while V, J and clone size come from that table. This sample has approximately 140,000 clones, with approximately 88% found just once. There are 11 residues in the CDR3. V lost 1 base, J lost 10 bases, and 8 bases lay in between. The germline V gene encodes CDR1 LGHDT and CDR2 YNNKEL (reference sequence). The TCR comes from a man in his 70s with acute or convalescent COVID-19. The V gene is TRBV3-1 (or the pseudogene TRBV3-2), the J gene TRBJ2-7; D remains unclear. The sample comprised peripheral blood. The CDR3 reads CASSQARVQYF. The DNA of the CDR3 is TGTGCCAGCAGCCAAGCCCGTGTCCAGTACTTC.